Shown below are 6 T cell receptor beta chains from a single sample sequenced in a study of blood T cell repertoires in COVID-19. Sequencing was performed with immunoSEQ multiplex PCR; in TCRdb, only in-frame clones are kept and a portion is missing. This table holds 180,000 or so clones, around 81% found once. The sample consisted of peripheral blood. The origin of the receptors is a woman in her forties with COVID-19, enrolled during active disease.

The chain's CDR3 is CASSALLQGRENEKLFF. Here the CDR3 DNA reads TGTGCCAGCAGTGCCCTACTACAGGGCCGGGAAAATGAAAAACTGTTTTTT. This chain joins TRBV6-4 and TRBJ1-4; D is perhaps TRBD1 (6 bases). Per germline, CDR1 MRHNA and CDR2 SNTAGT. The CDR3 covers 17 residues. V shed 4 bases and J shed 5 bases, with 20 bases lying between them.

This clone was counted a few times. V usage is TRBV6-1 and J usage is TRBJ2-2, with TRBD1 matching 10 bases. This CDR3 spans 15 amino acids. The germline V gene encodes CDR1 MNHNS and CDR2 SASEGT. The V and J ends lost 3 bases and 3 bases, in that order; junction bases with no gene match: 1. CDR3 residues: CASSDGTGDTGELFF. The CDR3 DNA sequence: TGTGCCAGCAGTGACGGGACAGGGGACACCGGGGAGCTGTTTTTT.

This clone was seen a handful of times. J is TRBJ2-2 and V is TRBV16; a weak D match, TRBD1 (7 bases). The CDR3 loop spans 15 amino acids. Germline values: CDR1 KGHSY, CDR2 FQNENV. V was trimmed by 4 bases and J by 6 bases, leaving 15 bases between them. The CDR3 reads CASSLNRGGAGELFF. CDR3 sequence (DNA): TGTGCCAGCAGCCTCAACAGGGGAGGCGCCGGGGAGCTGTTTTTT.

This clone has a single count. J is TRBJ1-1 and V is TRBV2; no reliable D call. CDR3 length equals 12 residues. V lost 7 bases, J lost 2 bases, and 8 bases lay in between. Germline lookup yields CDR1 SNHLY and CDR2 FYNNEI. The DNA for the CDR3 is TGTGCCAGCATTGAGAGCAACACTGAAGCTTTCTTT. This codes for CASIESNTEAFF.

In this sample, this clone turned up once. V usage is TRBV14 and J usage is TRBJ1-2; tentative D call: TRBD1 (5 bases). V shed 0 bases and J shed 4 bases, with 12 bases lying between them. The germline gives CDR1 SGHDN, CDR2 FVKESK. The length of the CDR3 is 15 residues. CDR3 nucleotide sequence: TGTGCCAGCAGCCAAGAAGTACAGGCCGCCTATGGCTACACCTTC. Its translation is CASSQEVQAAYGYTF.

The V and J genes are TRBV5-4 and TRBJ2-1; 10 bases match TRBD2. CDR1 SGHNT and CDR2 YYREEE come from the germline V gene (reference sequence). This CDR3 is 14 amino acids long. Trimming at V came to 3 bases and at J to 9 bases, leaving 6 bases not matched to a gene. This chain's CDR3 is CASSSLAGAIEQFF. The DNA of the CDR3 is TGTGCCAGCAGCTCCCTAGCGGGAGCGATTGAGCAGTTCTTC.